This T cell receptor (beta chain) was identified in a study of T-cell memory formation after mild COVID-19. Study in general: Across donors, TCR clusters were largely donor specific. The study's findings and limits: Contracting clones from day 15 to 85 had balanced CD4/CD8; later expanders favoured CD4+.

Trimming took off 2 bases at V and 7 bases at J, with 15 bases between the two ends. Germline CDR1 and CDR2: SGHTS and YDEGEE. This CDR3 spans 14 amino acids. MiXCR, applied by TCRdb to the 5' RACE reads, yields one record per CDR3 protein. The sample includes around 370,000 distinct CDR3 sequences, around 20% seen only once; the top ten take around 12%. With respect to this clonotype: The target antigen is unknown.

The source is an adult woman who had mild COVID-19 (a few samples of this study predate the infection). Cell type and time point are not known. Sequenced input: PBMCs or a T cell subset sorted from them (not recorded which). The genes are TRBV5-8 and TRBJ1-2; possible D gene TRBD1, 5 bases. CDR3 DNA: TGTGCCAGCAGCTTCCGGGACCTCTTCCTTGGCTACACCTTC. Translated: CASSFRDLFLGYTF.